The 2 T cell receptor beta chains listed next were all sequenced from one sample in a study of blood T cells in healthy people across ages (dated by TCRdb to about 2015). Preparation of the library involved 5' RACE. Sequencing was carried out with an Illumina HiSeq 2500. A second roughly 7 to 11 cycle PCR used a sample-barcoded 5' primer and a J-beta primer mix. TCRdb cleaned the public reads at Q25 with fastp, built clones with MiXCR and kept in-frame beta chains. One record per CDR3 amino acid sequence lists the most common genes and DNA. Counted in this sample were 1.5 million to 2 million distinct CDR3 sequences; about 50% of them appeared once. The top ten hold 2.1% of the sample. The sequencing sample was made of blood. The receptors originated from a woman aged 40 to 49 in good health.

The chain is built from TRBV6-5 and TRBJ1-1; TRBD1 is a possible D gene (5 bases). Germline V gene data show CDR1 as MNHEY and CDR2 as SVGAGI. Deletions cut 6 bases from V and 2 bases from J, with 10 bases between. The CDR3 totals 13 residues. CDR3: CASSRDYNTEAFF. In nucleotides, the CDR3 is TGTGCCAGCAGCAGGGATTACAACACTGAAGCTTTCTTT.

For this clonotype: Germline is not matched at one junction end, which may reflect a read error. The gene calls are TRBV6-6 and TRBJ2-7; tentatively, D is TRBD1 (6 bases). This CDR3 contains 13 residues. Germline V gene sequence: CDR1 MNHNY, CDR2 SVGAGI (reference sequence). The CDR3 sequence is CACSTQTGYEQYF. Here the CDR3 DNA reads TGTGCCTGCAGTACACAGACAGGCTACGAGCAGTACTTC.